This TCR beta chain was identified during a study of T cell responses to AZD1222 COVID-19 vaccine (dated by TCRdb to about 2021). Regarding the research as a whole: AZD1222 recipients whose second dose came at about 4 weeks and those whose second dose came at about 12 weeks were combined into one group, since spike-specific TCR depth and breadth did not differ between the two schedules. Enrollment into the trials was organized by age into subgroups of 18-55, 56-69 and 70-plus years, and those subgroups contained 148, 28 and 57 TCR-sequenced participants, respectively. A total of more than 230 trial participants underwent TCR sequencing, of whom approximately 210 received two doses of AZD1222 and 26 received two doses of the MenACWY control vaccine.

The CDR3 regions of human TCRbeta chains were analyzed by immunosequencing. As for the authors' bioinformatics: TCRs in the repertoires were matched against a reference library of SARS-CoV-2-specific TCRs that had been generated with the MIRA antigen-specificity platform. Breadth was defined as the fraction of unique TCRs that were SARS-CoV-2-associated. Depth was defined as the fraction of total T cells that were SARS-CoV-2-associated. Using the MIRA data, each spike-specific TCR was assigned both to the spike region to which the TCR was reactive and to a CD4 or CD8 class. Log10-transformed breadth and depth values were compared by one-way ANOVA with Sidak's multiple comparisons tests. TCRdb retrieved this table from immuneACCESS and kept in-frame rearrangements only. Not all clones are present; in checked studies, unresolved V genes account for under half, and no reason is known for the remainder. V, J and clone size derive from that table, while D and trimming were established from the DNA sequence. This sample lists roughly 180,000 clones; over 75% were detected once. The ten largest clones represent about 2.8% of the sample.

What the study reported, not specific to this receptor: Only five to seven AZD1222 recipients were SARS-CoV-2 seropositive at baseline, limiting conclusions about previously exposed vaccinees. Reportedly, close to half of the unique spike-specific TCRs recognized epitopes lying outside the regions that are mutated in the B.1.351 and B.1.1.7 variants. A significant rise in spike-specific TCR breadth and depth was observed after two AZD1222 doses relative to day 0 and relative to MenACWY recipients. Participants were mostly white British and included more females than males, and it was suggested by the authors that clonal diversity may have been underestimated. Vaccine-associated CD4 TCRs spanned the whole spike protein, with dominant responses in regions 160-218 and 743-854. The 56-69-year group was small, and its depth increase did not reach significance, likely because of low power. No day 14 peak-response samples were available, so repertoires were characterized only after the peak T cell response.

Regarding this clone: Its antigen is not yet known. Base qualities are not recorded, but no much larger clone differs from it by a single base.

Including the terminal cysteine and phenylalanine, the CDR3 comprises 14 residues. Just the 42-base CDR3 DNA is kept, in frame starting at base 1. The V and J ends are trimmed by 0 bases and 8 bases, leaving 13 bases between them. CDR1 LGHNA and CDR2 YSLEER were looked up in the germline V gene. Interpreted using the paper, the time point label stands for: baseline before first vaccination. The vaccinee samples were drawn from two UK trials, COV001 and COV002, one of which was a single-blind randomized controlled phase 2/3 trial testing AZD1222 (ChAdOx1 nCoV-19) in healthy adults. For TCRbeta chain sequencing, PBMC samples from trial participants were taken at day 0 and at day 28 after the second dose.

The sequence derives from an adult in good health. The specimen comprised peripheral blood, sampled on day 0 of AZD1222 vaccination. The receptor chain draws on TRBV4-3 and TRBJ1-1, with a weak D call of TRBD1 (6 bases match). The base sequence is TGCGCCAGCAGCCAAGATCACAGGGTATCCGAAGCTTTCTTT. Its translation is CASSQDHRVSEAFF.